This TCR beta chain was identified in a study of shared clonotypes between healthy human individuals. As to this clone: The antigen remains undetermined.

Study observations and caveats: Shared clonotypes: roughly 5% naive CD4, under 4% naive CD8, 2.3% memory CD4, approximately 0.41% memory CD8.

Naive CD8 cells lacked CD45RO and underwent positive selection for CCR7, leaving out terminally differentiated effector memory CD45RA+ cells. The CDR3 extends over 14 amino acids. Germline V gene data show CDR1 as SGDLS and CDR2 as YYNGEE. The J segment lost 4 bases and the V segment lost 3 bases, leaving 6 bases of the junction unmatched. Assay: immunoSEQ multiplex PCR; the TCRdb copy retains only in-frame clones and omits some. This sample has about 700,000 clones, with about 92% found just once. V gene TRBV9 combines with J gene TRBJ1-2; 7 bases align to TRBD1. The sequenced material came from naive CD8+ T cells sorted from blood. The TCR was taken from a man younger than 45 in good health. The CDR3 is CASSGRDRIYGYTF. DNA for the CDR3: TGTGCCAGCAGCGGCCGGGACAGAATCTATGGCTACACCTTC.